This entry features one T cell receptor (beta chain) sequence. Its antigen is unknown. Because this beta chain is a stray read in a library intended to capture alpha chains, its abundance should not be given much weight. The record originates from a study of spatial heterogeneity in lung cancer. Time point specified: sample taken at primary tumor resection. TCRdb recomputed calls from the 5' RACE reads with MiXCR, one row per CDR3 protein. There are 9,500 to 13,000 distinct CDR3 sequences in the sample; less than 15% occur only once, and roughly a tenth lies in the top ten. Study findings and constraints: Expanded intratumoral alpha and beta TCR counts tracked tumor mutation counts.

This TCR was sampled from a male donor with early-stage non-small cell lung cancer. This specimen was lung tumor tissue, taken at surgery.

Here the CDR3 reads CASKLAANTGELFF. The DNA for the CDR3 is TGCGCCAGCAAGCTAGCGGCGAACACCGGGGAGCTGTTTTTT. V gene TRBV5-1 combines with J gene TRBJ2-2, with TRBD2 matching over 7 bases. This CDR3 region has 14 residues. The germline V gene has CDR1 SGHRS and CDR2 YFSETQ. V trimming: 6 bases; J trimming: 0 bases; junction bases outside the gene matches: 2.